This is a list of T cell receptor beta chains from one sample in a study of T cell changes during pregnancy in multiple sclerosis. Profiled with immunoSEQ multiplex PCR; TCRdb holds only in-frame clones, not every one. The data contain approximately 12,000 clones, 85% to 90% of them seen just once; the ten biggest clones take up under 15%. The specimen was CD8+ T cells from peripheral blood mononuclear cells, collected in the second trimester of pregnancy. These receptors all come from a female donor in good health, enrolled as a control in a pregnancy study. Both conserved end residues are part of each CDR3. The D gene is left open where the match is weak. Clone size appears in some rows only: once, few, many, or a class for an expanded clone.

size	D	V	J	DNA	CDR3
-	TRBD2	TRBV4-1	TRBJ2-1	TGCGCCAGCAGCCACCAAGCGGGAGGGCCGGGTGAGCAGTTCTTC	CASSHQAGGPGEQFF
-	TRBD2	TRBV29-1	TRBJ2-7	TGCAGCGTTGAAGTAGATGGGGCGGGGGGCGGATACGAGCAGTACTTC	CSVEVDGAGGGYEQYF
-	TRBD1	TRBV19	TRBJ1-1	TGTGCCAGTACCGACGGACAGGGGGCAAGCGAGGCTTTCTTT	CASTDGQGASEAFF
-	-	TRBV9	TRBJ2-2	TGTGCCAGCGCAGTGAACACCGGGGAGCTGTTTTTT	CASAVNTGELFF
-	TRBD1	TRBV20-1	TRBJ2-7	TGCAGTGCCCCCAGGGGGAACGAGCAGTACTTC	CSAPRGNEQYF
-	TRBD2	TRBV19	TRBJ2-7	TGTGCCAGTAGTATAGCTCTAGCGGGAGGGCCGGGTCACTACGAGCAGTACTTC	CASSIALAGGPGHYEQYF
-	TRBD2	TRBV28	TRBJ2-5	TGTGCCAGCAGTCTTGGAGCTAGCGGGAGCTACCAAGAGACCCAGTACTTC	CASSLGASGSYQETQYF
-	-	TRBV5-1	TRBJ2-3	TGCGCCAGCAGCTTGCAGGGCACAGATACGCAGTATTTT	CASSLQGTDTQYF
-	-	TRBV5-8	TRBJ1-1	TGTGCCACCGTAAAGGGACTCACTGAAGCTTTCTTT	CATVKGLTEAFF
-	TRBD1	TRBV19	TRBJ1-1	TGTGCCAGTAGTGTGGGACAGGTGAACACTGAAGCTTTCTTT	CASSVGQVNTEAFF
-	TRBD1	TRBV9	TRBJ1-1	TGTGCCAGCAGCCCCTGGACAGGGGAAGCTTTCTTT	CASSPWTGEAFF
-	-	TRBV19	TRBJ1-2	TGTGCCAGTAGTAAAGCAGGGAACTATGGCTACACCTTC	CASSKAGNYGYTF
-	TRBD1	TRBV5-6	TRBJ1-2	TGTGCCAGCAGCTCGACCGGGACAGGAGAAAACTATGGCTACACCTTC	CASSSTGTGENYGYTF
once	TRBD2	TRBV7-9	TRBJ2-3	TGTGCCAGCAGCCTTCAAGGGACTAACACAGATACGCAGTATTTT	CASSLQGTNTDTQYF
-	-	TRBV2	TRBJ2-5	TGTGCCACACAGGGCCAAGAGACCCAGTACTTC	CATQGQETQYF
-	TRBD1	TRBV7-9	TRBJ2-1	TGTGCCAGCAGCTTTGGACAGGGTCACAATGAGCAGTTCTTC	CASSFGQGHNEQFF
-	TRBD2	TRBV7-9	TRBJ2-1	TGTGCCAGCAGCACGCCGTCAACTAGCGGGGATAACAATGAGCAGTTCTTC	CASSTPSTSGDNNEQFF
-	-	TRBV9	TRBJ1-2	TGTGCCAGCAGCGTAGTGGAGACCCCCGCGGGTGGCTACACCTTC	CASSVVETPAGGYTF
-	TRBD1	TRBV4-3	TRBJ2-7	TGCGCCAGCAGTGAGGGGGCCTCGGAAGGGGAGCAGTACTTC	CASSEGASEGEQYF
-	TRBD2	TRBV30	TRBJ2-1	TGTGCCTGGAGTGTGGATAGCGGGGGAGATGAGCAGTTCTTC	CAWSVDSGGDEQFF
-	-	TRBV20-1	TRBJ1-2	TGCAGCGCTAGGGCCTATGGCTACACCTTC	CSARAYGYTF
-	TRBD1	TRBV4-3	TRBJ1-1	TGCGCCAGCAGCCCACGGGACAGCAACACGGGTAACACTGAAGCTTTCTTT	CASSPRDSNTGNTEAFF
once	-	TRBV6-4	TRBJ1-1	TGTGCCAGCAGTGACTCACTGGCGGGAACTGAAGCTTTCTTT	CASSDSLAGTEAFF
-	TRBD2	TRBV10-2	TRBJ2-1	TGCGCCAGCTCCGCTAGCGGGGGGGATCCCTGGGACAATGAGCAGTTCTTC	CASSASGGDPWDNEQFF